This T cell receptor (beta chain) was documented in a study of patients with pleural tuberculosis. The V and J ends lost 4 bases and 2 bases respectively, with 9 bases between them. Germline CDR1 and CDR2: MNHEY and SVGEGT. CDR3 length: 13 residues. Via MiXCR, TCRdb re-called the reads, giving one row per CDR3 protein. Of about 50,000 distinct CDR3 sequences in the sample, 7.3% were seen once. This clonotype appeared a few times. The chain couples TRBV6-2 or TRBV6-3 to TRBJ2-7, with D possibly TRBD2 on 5 matching bases. The sequence came from a human donor with pleural tuberculosis. CDR3 sequence reads: CASSSGNPYEQYF. The CDR3 DNA is TGTGCCAGCAGTTCCGGGAACCCCTACGAGCAGTACTTC.